The clone carrying this TCR beta chain has only a few counts. Its specificity is not known. Per sample, extraction of total RNA gave at least 5.5 micrograms in every case. The source of the sample is a study of blood T cells in healthy people across ages. Study-wide results and limits: Diversity of TCR beta per million T cells declined in a roughly linear way with age. Diversity was higher, and naive CD4+ cells more numerous, in long-lived donors than in aged donors.

Germline lookup yields CDR1 MNHEY and CDR2 SMNVEV (reference sequence). The CDR3 runs to 14 residues. With 4 bases removed from V and 1 base from J, the gap between germline ends came to 11 bases. Sample-barcoded 5' priming and a J-beta primer mix drove a second PCR of roughly 6 to 12 cycles. TCRdb called the 5' RACE reads again in MiXCR, with one record for every CDR3 protein. This table has 1.5 million to 2 million distinct CDR3 sequences, roughly 49% appearing once. The TCR was taken from a woman aged 40 to 50 in good health. Material: blood. This sequence joins TRBV27 and TRBJ2-7; D is undetermined. Written as DNA, the CDR3 is TGTGCCAGCAGTTCCGACTTCACATCCTACGAGCAGTACTTC. It codes for CASSSDFTSYEQYF.